This T cell receptor (beta chain) is from a study of OX40 agonist ivuxolimab in advanced cancers. Study-level background: Hepatocellular carcinoma, melanoma, renal cell or head and neck cancer was diagnosed in the dose-escalation patients. Overall study results and limits: Some patients who did not respond also had low normalized T-cell clonal expansion. Individuals who were partial responders at 0.1-3.0 mg/kg had clonal expansion that ranked among the lowest.

Sequencing used immunoSEQ multiplex PCR; TCRdb keeps in-frame clones, though not all of them. This table has some 85,000 clones, more than 70% appearing once. Germline loops: CDR1 SQVTM, CDR2 ANQGSEA. The CDR3 covers 13 residues. V gave up 5 bases and J gave up 3 bases, with 14 bases separating them. This clone is a singleton in its sample. What it binds is unknown. This clonotype originated in an adult with an advanced solid tumor such as melanoma, head and neck, liver or kidney cancer. The chain couples TRBV29-1 to TRBJ2-7; perhaps TRBD1 as D (6 bases). Here the sequenced sample was CD4+ or CD8+ T cells sorted from blood, taken in a trial of the OX40 agonist ivuxolimab. The CDR3 DNA is TGCAGCGTTAAGACAGGACGTAGCTACGAGCAGTACTTC. Its protein product is CSVKTGRSYEQYF.